A single sample is the source of the 16 T cell receptor beta chains below, sequenced in a study of response to subunit inactivated influenza vaccine. TCRdb recomputed calls from the RT-PCR reads with MiXCR, one row per CDR3 protein. The sample has 600,000 to 700,000 distinct CDR3 sequences, about 14% seen once. Sample: PBMCs from blood, taken 14 days before vaccination. The receptors were gathered from a man aged 50 to 59 who received an inactivated influenza vaccine.

This chain joins TRBV12-3 or TRBV12-4 and TRBJ2-7, with D unresolved. CDR3 length: 13 amino acids. Between the trimmed V and J ends, which lost 4 bases and 3 bases, there was a span of 10 bases. This chain's CDR3 is CASSWASNYEQYF. CDR3 DNA sequence: TGTGCCAGCAGTTGGGCCTCGAACTACGAGCAGTACTTC.

This clonotype was seen only a few times. The chain joins TRBV7-9 to TRBJ2-7; D is unresolved. Germline V gene sequence: CDR1 SEHNR, CDR2 FQNEAQ (reference sequence). V was pared by 7 bases and J by 5 bases, with 9 bases between. The length of the CDR3 is 11 residues. The CDR3 bases are TGTGCCAGCACCGAAGGACACGAGCAGTACTTC. Protein: CASTEGHEQYF.

This chain uses TRBV11-2 with TRBJ2-7; TRBD1 agrees at 7 bases. Trimming cost V 5 bases and J 3 bases; bases outside gene matches: 10. The germline V gene encodes CDR1 SGHAT and CDR2 FQNNGV. This CDR3 has 15 residues. For the CDR3, the DNA is TGTGCCAGCAGCGTACCGGGACAGAACCTCTACGAGCAGTACTTC. This sequence encodes CASSVPGQNLYEQYF. Complete variable domain (other parts from reference TRBV11-2 and TRBJ2-7): EAGVAQSPRYKIIEKRQSVAFWCNPISGHATLYWYQQILGQGPKLLIQFQNNGVVDDSQLPKDRFSAERLKGVDSTLKIQPAKLEDSAVYLCASSVPGQNLYEQYFGPGTRLTVT.

This clonotype was picked up a small number of times. The chain is built from TRBV7-9 and TRBJ2-7; TRBD2 matches 15 bases. V lost 4 bases, J lost 2 bases, and 6 bases stayed unmatched. Germline lookup yields CDR1 SEHNR and CDR2 FQNEAQ (reference sequence). The CDR3 runs 17 residues. As DNA, the CDR3 is TGTGCCAGCAGCTCCCAAGGACTAGCGGGGGGGACCTACGAGCAGTACTTC. Amino acids: CASSSQGLAGGTYEQYF.

This clonotype was recorded a few times. The V gene is TRBV11-1, the J gene TRBJ2-7; the D gene is possibly TRBD2 (5 bases). The V end lost 2 bases, the J end lost 3 bases, and 11 bases lay between the germline ends. The CDR3 extends over 14 amino acids. Germline V CDR1 and CDR2: SGHAT, FQDESV (reference sequence). DNA for the CDR3: TGTGCCAGCAGCTTATCGAGGGAGTTCTACGAGCAGTACTTC. Protein: CASSLSREFYEQYF.

This sequence joins TRBV11-2 and TRBJ1-2; D gene ambiguous. Per the germline V gene, CDR1 is SGHAT and CDR2 is FQNNGV. This CDR3 is 12 amino acids long. The V end was cut by 4 bases, the J end by 9 bases, with 12 bases between. The CDR3 is CASSSQVTRYTF. Here the CDR3 DNA reads TGTGCCAGCAGCTCTCAAGTTACTCGCTACACCTTC. Filled out from reference TRBV11-2 and TRBJ1-2, the complete variable domain reads EAGVAQSPRYKIIEKRQSVAFWCNPISGHATLYWYQQILGQGPKLLIQFQNNGVVDDSQLPKDRFSAERLKGVDSTLKIQPAKLEDSAVYLCASSSQVTRYTFGSGTRLTVV.

This clonotype occurred a few times. CDR3 region: CSVDSSNYGYTF. CDR3 nucleotides: TGCAGCGTTGACAGTTCTAACTATGGCTACACCTTC. This chain connects TRBV29-1 to TRBJ1-2; D is unresolved. V was clipped by 3 bases and J by 0 bases, with 5 bases between them. CDR1 SQVTM and CDR2 ANQGSEA come from the germline V gene. The CDR3 sequence is 12 residues long.

This clonotype was observed at least ten times. The J gene is TRBJ2-4, the V gene TRBV29-1, with TRBD1 as a possible D gene (5 bases). With 7 bases removed from V and 1 base from J, the gap between germline ends came to 11 bases. In germline, CDR1 is SQVTM, CDR2 ANQGSEA. The CDR3 covers 13 residues. CDR3 in DNA: TGCAGCGCAACCCACAGGGCCAAAAACATTCAGTACTTC. Translating gives CSATHRAKNIQYF.

The rearrangement links TRBV29-1 to TRBJ2-1, with 7 bases fitting TRBD2. V dropped 6 bases and J dropped 13; count of bases not matched to a gene: 9. Germline V gives CDR1 SQVTM, CDR2 ANQGSEA. This CDR3 is built from 11 residues. CDR3: CSVDGGLLQFF. The CDR3 region has the DNA TGCAGCGTGGACGGGGGACTACTCCAGTTCTTC.

This chain uses TRBV12-3 or TRBV12-4 with TRBJ2-7, with TRBD1 as a possible D gene (5 bases). This CDR3 spans 14 amino acids. V lost 10 bases and J lost 0, with 16 bases in between. The CDR3 sequence is CATTPDSTSYEQYF. CDR3 bases: TGTGCCACCACTCCAGACAGTACCTCCTACGAGCAGTACTTC.

The gene calls are TRBV7-9 and TRBJ2-7; TRBD1 matches at 10 bases. Germline trimming cut 4 bases from V and 4 bases from J; bases unmatched to any gene: 7. This CDR3 has 15 amino acids. Germline V gives CDR1 SEHNR, CDR2 FQNEAQ (reference sequence). As DNA, the CDR3 is TGTGCCAGCAGCTCCTTGACAGGGGGCGAATACGAGCAGTACTTC. Residues: CASSSLTGGEYEQYF.

V and J are TRBV7-9 and TRBJ1-1; D is unresolved. In germline, CDR1 is SEHNR, CDR2 FQNEAQ (reference sequence). Trimming cost V 4 bases and J 1 base, with 10 bases left between them. CDR3 length equals 14 residues. CDR3 in DNA: TGTGCCAGCAGCTCCGGGAGACCGAACACTGAAGCTTTCTTT. Protein sequence: CASSSGRPNTEAFF. Using reference TRBV7-9 and TRBJ1-1 for the parts outside the CDR3, the full variable domain is DTGVSQNPRHKITKRGQNVTFRCDPISEHNRLYWYRQTLGQGPEFLTYFQNEAQLEKSRLLSDRFSAERPKGSFSTLEIQRTEQGDSAMYLCASSSGRPNTEAFFGQGTRLTVV.

This clonotype came up a few times. CDR3 loop: CASSSGPLETQYF. CDR3 sequence (DNA): TGCGCCAGCAGCTCCGGACCGCTGGAGACCCAGTACTTC. The chain links TRBV5-1 to TRBJ2-5, with no clear D. This CDR3 has 13 residues. Trimming took 3 bases from V and 5 from J, leaving 11 bases between them. Germline-derived CDR1 and CDR2 are SGHRS and YFSETQ.

This clonotype was picked up a small number of times. This sequence joins TRBV7-3 and TRBJ2-3, with 13 nucleotides matching TRBD2. The junction had 6 bases not matched to a gene; V was cut back by 3 bases and J by 0 bases. Germline assignment: CDR1 SGHTA and CDR2 FQGTGA. CDR3 length: 18 amino acids. CDR3 amino acids: CASSFRSGLAGSTDTQYF. CDR3 in DNA: TGTGCCAGCAGCTTCCGATCGGGACTAGCGGGGAGCACAGATACGCAGTATTTT.

The V gene is TRBV12-3 or TRBV12-4, the J gene TRBJ2-7; TRBD1 aligns across 9 bases. The ends lost 6 bases at V and 3 bases at J; junction bases unmatched: 12. The CDR3 has 16 amino acids. CDR3 region: CASSSQGQGRDYEQYF. CDR3 sequence (DNA): TGTGCCAGCAGCAGTCAAGGACAGGGGAGAGACTACGAGCAGTACTTC.

V gene TRBV7-8 combines with J gene TRBJ2-1, with 8 bases aligning to TRBD1. J gave up 4 bases and V 5 bases, and 4 bases lay outside the gene matches. The CDR3 has 14 residues. Germline CDR1 reads SGHVS; CDR2 reads FQNEAQ. CDR3 coding DNA: TGTGCCAGCAGCCCGACAGGGGATTACAATGAGCAGTTCTTC. It is translated as CASSPTGDYNEQFF.